This T cell receptor beta chain was identified in a study of blood T cell repertoires in COVID-19. About the study: Sites in the United States, Italy and Spain provided acute and convalescent COVID-19 samples.

V shed 0 bases, J shed 3 bases, and the junction held 3 bases outside the gene matches. The CDR3 runs to 15 residues. Germline lookup yields CDR1 SGHNT and CDR2 YYREEE (reference sequence). Some clones are missing from TCRdb's copy, which holds only in-frame ones; the method was immunoSEQ multiplex PCR. Of 200,000 to 250,000 clones detected, around 90% appear once; the ten largest clones hold 1.2%. The TCR comes from a man between 25 and 39 years old with acute or convalescent COVID-19. The V and J genes are TRBV5-4 and TRBJ2-3; 8 nucleotides agree with TRBD2. The sequenced sample was peripheral blood. CDR3 in amino acids: CASSLAGGKTDTQYF. In nucleotides, the CDR3 is TGTGCCAGCAGCTTGGCGGGGGGGAAGACAGATACGCAGTATTTT.